The clone carrying this T cell receptor (beta chain) was seen at least ten times. This sample stems from a study of T-cell reconstitution after alpha-beta-depleted transplantation in children. Per the germline V gene, CDR1 is MRHNA and CDR2 is SNTAGT. This CDR3 is 15 amino acids long. The V segment lost 0 bases and the J segment 4 bases; nucleotides outside the gene matches: 0. As it was prepared, the TCRbeta library received unique molecular identifiers. TCRdb ran MiXCR on the PCR reads and lists one entry per CDR3 protein. The top ten hold 5.5% to 8% of the sample, which has hundreds of thousands of distinct CDR3 sequences, around 9.6% seen once.

The TCR sequence derives from a human donor who donated a stem cell graft to a child with acute lymphoblastic leukemia. Material: PBMCs from the stem cell graft donor, obtained from the stem cell graft. The chain has TRBV6-4 and TRBJ2-3, with 11 bases lining up with TRBD2. Here the CDR3 DNA reads TGTGCCAGCAGTGACTCTAGCGGGGGGGCAGATACGCAGTATTTT. Amino acid sequence: CASSDSSGGADTQYF.